Presented here are 20 T cell receptor beta chains from one specimen sequenced in a study of blood T cells in healthy people across ages. A second PCR of about 6 to 11 cycles used a sample-barcoded 5' primer and a J-beta primer mix. TCRdb ran MiXCR on the 5' RACE reads and lists one entry per CDR3 protein. The table has about 1.5 million distinct CDR3 sequences, roughly 43% seen once. The sequenced sample was blood. Receptors originate from a woman aged 18-35 years in good health.

J is TRBJ2-5 and V is TRBV15, with D tentatively TRBD1 (6 bases). The J call is uncertain, as TRBJ2-7 better fits the DNA end. This CDR3 has 17 amino acids. From germline, CDR1 is LNHNV and CDR2 YYDKDF (reference sequence). The CDR3 nucleotides read TGTGCCACCAGCAGGAGACGGACAGCTACAATTGCCTACGAGCAGTACTTC. This translates into CATSRRRTATIAYEQYF.

The chain is built from TRBV14 and TRBJ2-5, with 7 bases aligning to TRBD1. J gave up 11 bases and V 1 base, and 13 bases lay outside the gene matches. CDR1 is SGHDN, CDR2 FVKESK, per germline. CDR3 size: 15 residues. Here the CDR3 reads CASSQAPDRYNEQYF. CDR3 in DNA: TGTGCCAGCAGCCAAGCCCCGGACAGGTACAATGAGCAGTACTTC.

This chain connects TRBV7-6 to TRBJ1-1, with TRBD1 matching over 9 bases. Germline assignment: CDR1 SGHVS and CDR2 FNYEAQ. This CDR3 comprises 16 residues. Trimming cost V 3 bases and J 5 bases; bases outside gene matches: 10. CDR3 DNA sequence: TGTGCCAGCAGCTTGACAGGGGGGGAGGGAACGACTGAAGCTTTCTTT. Protein: CASSLTGGEGTTEAFF.

This clonotype was counted only a few times. This chain connects TRBV11-2 to TRBJ1-1; possible D gene TRBD1, 5 bases. Germline CDR1 reads SGHAT; CDR2 reads FQNNGV. The CDR3 totals 15 residues. V dropped 0 bases and J dropped 0 bases, with 8 bases sitting between them. CDR3 in amino acids: CASSLDRGMNTEAFF. The CDR3 bases are TGTGCCAGCAGCTTAGATCGGGGCATGAACACTGAAGCTTTCTTT.

This clonotype was picked up a small number of times. V gene TRBV29-1 combines with J gene TRBJ1-2; no definite D call. Trimming pared 0 bases from V and 13 bases from J, leaving 15 bases between. The germline V gene has CDR1 SQVTM and CDR2 ANQGSEA. The CDR3 runs to 12 residues. For the CDR3, the DNA is TGCAGCGTTGAAGATCCCCGAGGCGTGCGCACCTTC. Protein sequence: CSVEDPRGVRTF.

This clonotype was seen a few times. The V and J genes are TRBV6-1 and TRBJ2-5, with D hard to call. The CDR3 loop spans 10 amino acids. Trimming took 7 bases from V and 5 from J, leaving 5 bases between them. From germline, CDR1 is MNHNS and CDR2 SASEGT. The CDR3 sequence is CASMVETQYF. The CDR3 region has the DNA TGTGCCAGCATGGTTGAGACCCAGTACTTC.

The table lists this clonotype with a count of one. The germline gene is not matched at one end of the junction; a read error may be the cause. The chain couples TRBV5-1 to TRBJ2-1, with TRBD1 as a possible D gene (5 bases). This CDR3 is built from 14 residues. Germline CDR1 reads SGHRS; CDR2 reads YFSETQ. In nucleotides, the CDR3 is TGCGCCAGCGGCCCAGGGCGCTCCCACAATGAGCAGTTCTTC. Protein sequence: CASGPGRSHNEQFF.

This clonotype showed up just once. The chain combines TRBV5-1 with TRBJ1-5; D unclear. Germline values: CDR1 SGHRS, CDR2 YFSETQ. Trimming shortened V by 0 bases and J by 7 bases, and 14 bases separated the two germline ends. The CDR3 has 15 amino acids. CDR3 in DNA: TGCGCCAGCAGCTTGGTCGGAGGGAATGAGCAGCCCCAGCATTTT. The encoded protein is CASSLVGGNEQPQHF.

The chain links TRBV6-1 to TRBJ2-6, with a weak D call TRBD2 (5 bases). The germline V gene encodes CDR1 MNHNS and CDR2 SASEGT. The V gene lost 3 bases and the J gene lost 0 bases, with 6 bases spanning the gap. The CDR3 covers 15 residues. The CDR3 DNA reads TGTGCCAGCAGTGACCGGGACTCTGGGGCCAACGTCCTGACTTTC. Translation: CASSDRDSGANVLTF.

The gene calls are TRBV6-1 and TRBJ1-5; no firm D call. Germline CDR1 MNHNS, CDR2 SASEGT. CDR3 length: 12 amino acids. V was trimmed by 4 bases and J by 6 bases, leaving 7 bases between them. CDR3: CASSALGQPQHF. The CDR3 DNA reads TGTGCCAGCAGTGCACTCGGTCAGCCCCAGCATTTT.

The gene calls are TRBV28 and TRBJ1-5; TRBD1 matches 7 bases. V lost 7 bases to trimming and J lost 11 bases; unmatched junction nucleotides: 11. Germline values: CDR1 MDHEN, CDR2 SYDVKM. CDR3 length: 13 amino acids. The DNA of the CDR3 is TGTGCCAGCACCCCACGGGGACAGCGGGCCCAGCATTTT. This codes for CASTPRGQRAQHF.

The rearrangement links TRBV14 to TRBJ2-1, with 8 bases fitting TRBD2. Germline V gives CDR1 SGHDN, CDR2 FVKESK. The V segment lost 2 bases and the J segment 0 bases; nucleotides outside the gene matches: 3. This CDR3 spans 16 amino acids. For the CDR3, the DNA is TGTGCCAGCAGCCAACGGGGGGGGAGCTCCTACAATGAGCAGTTCTTC. It specifies CASSQRGGSSYNEQFF.

The table lists this clonotype with many counts. This rearrangement joins TRBV6-5 to TRBJ2-3; 9 positions agree with TRBD2. V was clipped by 7 bases and J by 4 bases; unmatched bases: 6. Germline values: CDR1 MNHEY, CDR2 SVGAGI. This CDR3 is built from 14 residues. The CDR3 sequence is CASKEVAGADTQYF. The CDR3 DNA reads as TGTGCCAGCAAGGAAGTAGCGGGAGCAGATACGCAGTATTTT.

This clonotype was counted a single time. The chain is built from TRBV2 and TRBJ2-2, with D possibly matching TRBD2 (8 bases). Germline V gene sequence: CDR1 SNHLY, CDR2 FYNNEI. This CDR3 region has 16 residues. V lost 6 bases, J lost 3 bases, and 17 bases lay in between. The CDR3 DNA sequence: TGTGCCAGCAGAAAGGGACAGCGGGGGCACACCGGGGAGCTGTTTTTT. It is translated as CASRKGQRGHTGELFF.

The chain joins TRBV12-5 to TRBJ1-5; D might be TRBD1 (6 bases). This CDR3 is 15 amino acids long. CDR1 LGHNT and CDR2 FRNRAP come from the germline V gene. With 9 bases removed from V and 2 bases from J, the gap between germline ends came to 17 bases. CDR3 amino acids: CASLWGAGGNQPQHF. The DNA for the CDR3 is TGTGCTAGCCTATGGGGGGCCGGGGGCAATCAGCCCCAGCATTTT.

This sequence joins TRBV14 and TRBJ2-7; D tentatively reads TRBD1 or TRBD2 (6 bases each). The J call is uncertain, as TRBJ2-5 better fits the DNA end. Germline loops: CDR1 SGHDN, CDR2 FVKESK. The CDR3 is made up of 15 amino acids. CDR3 nucleotide sequence: TGTGCCAGCAGTGAAACAGGGCAAACCGGGAGGACCCAGTACTTC. Protein product: CASSETGQTGRTQYF.

The rearrangement uses TRBV12-3 or TRBV12-4 and TRBJ2-5; D is unclear. The J call is in doubt because the DNA end fits TRBJ2-7 better. The CDR3 contains 13 residues. The chain's CDR3 is CASRPPVAYEQYF. The CDR3, as DNA: TGTGCCAGCAGACCCCCGGTTGCGTACGAGCAGTACTTC.

The gene calls are TRBV18 and TRBJ1-5; 7 bases fit TRBD1. The germline V gene has CDR1 KGHSH and CDR2 LQKENI. V was pared by 6 bases and J by 4 bases, with 9 bases of the junction left unmatched. CDR3 size: 15 residues. The CDR3 reads CASSEGQVRNQPQHF. Here the CDR3 DNA reads TGTGCCAGCTCCGAAGGACAGGTTCGGAATCAGCCCCAGCATTTT. The whole variable domain, filled in from reference TRBV18 and TRBJ1-5, reads NAGVMQNPRHLVRRRGQEARLRCSPMKGHSHVYWYRQLPEEGLKFMVYLQKENIIDESGMPKERFSAEFPKEGPSILRIQQVVRGDSAAYFCASSEGQVRNQPQHFGDGTRLSIL.

The chain uses TRBV7-8 and TRBJ1-1, with D unresolved. The germline CDR1 and CDR2 sequences are SGHVS and FQNEAQ. The germline V and J ends were trimmed by 6 bases and 1 base, with 9 bases remaining between them. This CDR3 is 13 amino acids long. CDR3 DNA: TGTGCCAGCAGGAGGTGGGGGAACACTGAAGCTTTCTTT. Amino acid sequence: CASRRWGNTEAFF.

The chain links TRBV7-9 to TRBJ2-7, with D hard to call. With 1 base removed from V and 5 bases from J, the gap between germline ends came to 12 bases. The CDR3 length is 14 residues. Germline CDR1 SEHNR, CDR2 FQNEAQ (reference sequence). The CDR3 spells CASSLEAASDEQYF. Written as DNA, the CDR3 is TGTGCCAGCAGCTTAGAGGCCGCCTCGGACGAGCAGTACTTC.